Listed below are T cell receptor beta chains from one sample, sequenced in a study of regulatory T cells in long-lasting Graves disease. TCRdb reprocessed the multiplex PCR reads with MiXCR, giving one entry per CDR3 protein. The sample has hundreds of thousands of distinct CDR3 sequences; about a sixth are singletons. These records were also assigned to another study, of T cells in Graves' hyperthyroidism and ophthalmopathy.

This specimen was peripheral blood mononuclear cells (PBMCs), taken at new diagnosis, from a patient treated with antithyroid drugs. The receptor source for this set is a man aged 35 to 55 with Graves disease. The CDR3 runs from the conserved cysteine through the conserved F or W. A D gene is named only where the DNA matches it firmly. Clone size is given for some rows only: seen once, a few or many times, or a class if the clone is expanded.

V gene: TRBV18; clone size: many; J gene: TRBJ1-1; D gene: NA; CDR3 DNA: TGTGCCAGCTCACCGAAATCGACTGTCGGGGATTATAAGAACACTGAAGCTTTCTTT; CDR3 protein: CASSPKSTVGDYKNTEAFF
V gene: TRBV20-1; clone size: many; J gene: TRBJ2-2; D gene: NA; CDR3 DNA: TGCAGTGCTAGAAGGGCGGGGCCGAACACCGGGGAGCTGTTTTTT; CDR3 protein: CSARRAGPNTGELFF
V gene: TRBV12-3/TRBV12-4; clone size: once; J gene: TRBJ2-1; D gene: NA; CDR3 DNA: TGTGCCAGCAGTTTAATGAGTGGAGCGGACGCTTACAATGAGCAGTTCTTC; CDR3 protein: CASSLMSGADAYNEQFF
V gene: TRBV7-9; clone size: few; J gene: TRBJ2-7; D gene: NA; CDR3 DNA: TGTGCCAGCAGCTCCCGAAAGGGGGTGCCCGAGCAGTACTTC; CDR3 protein: CASSSRKGVPEQYF
V gene: TRBV4-1; clone size: NA; J gene: TRBJ2-7; D gene: NA; CDR3 DNA: TGCGCCAGCAGCCGGGGGCGGACTTCCTACGAGCAGTACTTC; CDR3 protein: CASSRGRTSYEQYF
V gene: TRBV7-9; clone size: many; J gene: TRBJ2-7; D gene: NA; CDR3 DNA: TGTGCCAGCAGCTTAGGAGGGGGAAGCTCCTACGAGCAGTACTTC; CDR3 protein: CASSLGGGSSYEQYF
V gene: TRBV2; clone size: many; J gene: TRBJ1-2; D gene: NA; CDR3 DNA: TGTGCCAGCAGTTTCGTATCAAACTATGGCTACACCTTC; CDR3 protein: CASSFVSNYGYTF
V gene: TRBV18; clone size: NA; J gene: TRBJ2-7; D gene: NA; CDR3 DNA: TGTGCCAGCTCACCGGCAGGGACCCCCTACGAGCAGTACTTC; CDR3 protein: CASSPAGTPYEQYF
V gene: TRBV15; clone size: NA; J gene: TRBJ2-7; D gene: NA; CDR3 DNA: TGTGCCACCAGCGGAGGGACGGCACTCAGGGTGAACGAGCAGTACTTC; CDR3 protein: CATSGGTALRVNEQYF
V gene: TRBV28; clone size: few; J gene: TRBJ1-2; D gene: TRBD1; CDR3 DNA: TGTGCCAGCAGTTTATGGACAGGGGGCAACTATGGCTACACCTTC; CDR3 protein: CASSLWTGGNYGYTF
V gene: TRBV2; clone size: many; J gene: TRBJ2-1; D gene: NA; CDR3 DNA: TGTGCCAGCGGGGGAATTTACAATGAGCAGTTCTTC; CDR3 protein: CASGGIYNEQFF
V gene: TRBV2; clone size: few; J gene: TRBJ2-1; D gene: TRBD2; CDR3 DNA: TGTGCCAGCAGTACTAGCGGGGGGGCTTTTGAGCAGTTCTTC; CDR3 protein: CASSTSGGAFEQFF
V gene: TRBV11-2; clone size: many; J gene: TRBJ2-5; D gene: NA; CDR3 DNA: TGTGCCAGCAGCTTAGATAGCTTTCAGGGCCAGGGAGGCGAGACCCAGTACTTC; CDR3 protein: CASSLDSFQGQGGETQYF
V gene: TRBV9; clone size: NA; J gene: TRBJ2-7; D gene: NA; CDR3 DNA: TGTGCCAGCAGCCCTCGCTCAACAGGTTCCTACGAGCAGTACTTC; CDR3 protein: CASSPRSTGSYEQYF
V gene: TRBV6-1; clone size: many; J gene: TRBJ1-4; D gene: NA; CDR3 DNA: TGTGCCAGCAGGAGAGACAGGAATGAAAAACTGTTTTTT; CDR3 protein: CASRRDRNEKLFF
V gene: TRBV4-1; clone size: NA; J gene: TRBJ1-2; D gene: TRBD1; CDR3 DNA: TGCGCCAGCAGCCTCACAGGGGGCGGAGGCTACACCTTC; CDR3 protein: CASSLTGGGGYTF
V gene: TRBV19; clone size: NA; J gene: TRBJ1-1; D gene: NA; CDR3 DNA: TGTGCCAGTAGTATCGGTCGGGGGCGGGTCACTGAAGCTTTCTTT; CDR3 protein: CASSIGRGRVTEAFF
V gene: TRBV18; clone size: many; J gene: TRBJ1-4; D gene: NA; CDR3 DNA: TGTGCCAGCTCACCGCCGGGACACAGGAATGAAAAACTGTTTTTT; CDR3 protein: CASSPPGHRNEKLFF
V gene: TRBV18; clone size: few; J gene: TRBJ1-1; D gene: NA; CDR3 DNA: TGTGCCAGCTCACGTAACGCAGGGGCGATGAACACTGAAGCTTTCTTT; CDR3 protein: CASSRNAGAMNTEAFF
V gene: TRBV6-1; clone size: few; J gene: TRBJ1-1; D gene: NA; CDR3 DNA: TGTGCCAGCCTCTATGGGGCTTTCTTT; CDR3 protein: CASLYGAFF
V gene: TRBV20-1; clone size: many; J gene: TRBJ1-4; D gene: NA; CDR3 DNA: TGCAGTGCTAGAGACATATTGGTGAAAGGAAAACTGTTTTTT; CDR3 protein: CSARDILVKGKLFF
V gene: TRBV18; clone size: many; J gene: TRBJ1-1; D gene: NA; CDR3 DNA: TGTGCCAGCTCACCCCGACATGGGGAGAACACTGAAGCTTTCTTT; CDR3 protein: CASSPRHGENTEAFF
V gene: TRBV11-2; clone size: NA; J gene: TRBJ2-3; D gene: TRBD2; CDR3 DNA: TGTGCCAGCAGCTCCATGGGAGGGGCTATGACAGATACGCAGTATTTT; CDR3 protein: CASSSMGGAMTDTQYF
V gene: TRBV24-1; clone size: NA; J gene: TRBJ2-1; D gene: TRBD2; CDR3 DNA: TGTGCCACCAGTGGCCATTACAAAGGGACTAGCGGGAGTTCCTACAATGAGCAGTTCTTC; CDR3 protein: CATSGHYKGTSGSSYNEQFF
V gene: TRBV5-1; clone size: NA; J gene: TRBJ2-1; D gene: TRBD1; CDR3 DNA: TGCGCCAGCAGCCAAGAGGGACAGGGCGATGAGCAGTTCTTC; CDR3 protein: CASSQEGQGDEQFF
V gene: TRBV28; clone size: NA; J gene: TRBJ2-7; D gene: TRBD2; CDR3 DNA: TGTGCCAGCAGTTCCCCTAGCGGGGGGGCCGGTGGGTCCTACGAGCAGTACTTC; CDR3 protein: CASSSPSGGAGGSYEQYF
V gene: TRBV7-9; clone size: many; J gene: TRBJ2-1; D gene: NA; CDR3 DNA: TGTGCCAGCAGCTCCTCCAGGGGAGACTCCTACAATGAGCAGTTCTTC; CDR3 protein: CASSSSRGDSYNEQFF
V gene: TRBV15; clone size: NA; J gene: TRBJ2-7; D gene: NA; CDR3 DNA: TGTGCCACCAGCAGAGCGGCAGGGAGCGACTACGAGCAGTACTTC; CDR3 protein: CATSRAAGSDYEQYF
V gene: TRBV9; clone size: many; J gene: TRBJ2-7; D gene: TRBD1; CDR3 DNA: TGTGCCAGCAGCGCAGCACAGGGGCCCTACGAGCAGTACTTC; CDR3 protein: CASSAAQGPYEQYF
V gene: TRBV12-3/TRBV12-4; clone size: many; J gene: TRBJ2-1; D gene: NA; CDR3 DNA: TGTGCCAGCAGCCCCCCTGACCTCAGCTCCTACAATGAGCAGTTCTTC; CDR3 protein: CASSPPDLSSYNEQFF
V gene: TRBV18; clone size: many; J gene: TRBJ2-2; D gene: NA; CDR3 DNA: TGTGCCAGCTCACCACGGCGGGACGGGGAGCTGTTTTTT; CDR3 protein: CASSPRRDGELFF
V gene: TRBV3-1; clone size: NA; J gene: TRBJ2-5; D gene: TRBD1; CDR3 DNA: TGTGCCAGCAGCCTAATCTTCGGACAGGAAGAGACCCAGTACTTC; CDR3 protein: CASSLIFGQEETQYF
V gene: TRBV5-1; clone size: NA; J gene: TRBJ2-1; D gene: TRBD2; CDR3 DNA: TGCGCCAGCAGCTCTAGCGCGGGAGGGACTTGGGGGAATGAGCAATTCTTC; CDR3 protein: CASSSSAGGTWGNEQFF
V gene: TRBV5-1; clone size: NA; J gene: TRBJ2-1; D gene: TRBD2; CDR3 DNA: TGCGCCAGCAGCAGAAGCGGGGGGGCTGGCTACAATGAGCAGTTCTTC; CDR3 protein: CASSRSGGAGYNEQFF